The rows below give T cell receptor beta chains drawn from one sample of a study of cytomegalovirus exposure and HLA in healthy donors. Assay used: immunoSEQ multiplex PCR; TCRdb lists only in-frame clones, some missing. The sample lists roughly 150,000 clones, approximately 80% occurring once. Sample: PBMCs. The receptors come from a boy between 2 and 10 years old in good health and CMV-seronegative. Each CDR3 is given with its conserved first and last residue. A D gene is named only where the DNA matches it firmly. Only some rows state a clone size, as once, few, many or a class for expanded clones.

TRBJ2-1 NA TRBD2 TRBV6-5 CASSYALAGERFF TGTGCCAGCAGTTACGCCTTAGCGGGGGAGAGGTTCTTC
TRBJ1-3 NA NA TRBV25-1 CASSEWGGSGNTIYF TGTGCCAGCAGTGAATGGGGAGGCTCTGGAAACACCATATATTTT
TRBJ2-1 few NA TRBV5-6 CASSFEPHNEQFF TGTGCCAGCAGCTTTGAGCCACACAATGAGCAGTTCTTC
TRBJ2-5 NA NA TRBV5-1 CASSLVVGETQYF TGCGCCAGCAGCTTGGTGGTCGGAGAGACCCAGTACTTC
TRBJ1-4 NA NA TRBV4-3 CASSRARLNEKLFF TGCGCCAGCAGCCGTGCGAGGCTTAATGAAAAACTGTTTTTT
TRBJ2-1 NA NA TRBV11-2 CASSLDWAYEQFF TGTGCCAGCAGCTTAGACTGGGCGTATGAGCAGTTCTTC
TRBJ1-5 once TRBD1 TRBV7-8 CASSPRGPADQPQHF TGTGCCAGCAGCCCCAGGGGGCCGGCAGATCAGCCCCAGCATTTT
TRBJ2-7 NA NA TRBV7-2 CASSLGLGRTHEQYF TGTGCCAGCAGCTTAGGTCTCGGGAGAACCCACGAGCAGTACTTC
TRBJ2-3 once NA TRBV23-1 CASSQSGGRGDTQYF TGCGCCAGCAGTCAATCGGGGGGGCGCGGAGATACGCAGTATTTT
TRBJ2-2 few NA TRBV21-1 CASSKNPGTGVTKNTGELFF TGTGCCAGCAGCAAAAACCCCGGGACAGGGGTCACCAAGAACACCGGGGAGCTGTTTTTT
TRBJ2-5 NA TRBD2 TRBV2 CASSDLRGAETQYF TGTGCCAGCAGTGATTTGCGGGGGGCAGAGACCCAGTACTTC
TRBJ2-4 few NA TRBV2 CASSEYGAELAKNIQYF TGTGCCAGCAGTGAATATGGGGCAGAGCTAGCCAAAAACATTCAGTACTTC
TRBJ2-5 NA NA TRBV28 CATQEETQYF TGTGCCACCCAAGAGGAGACCCAGTACTTC
TRBJ2-5 NA NA TRBV5-1 CASSLGQGGRETQYF TGCGCCAGCAGCCTCGGGCAGGGAGGTAGGGAGACCCAGTACTTC
TRBJ1-2 NA NA TRBV21-1 CASSPPGNGYTF TGTGCCAGCAGCCCCCCGGGAAATGGCTACACCTTC
TRBJ2-3 NA NA TRBV10-3 CATGGPGFSTDTQYF TGTGCCACCGGGGGGCCAGGGTTTTCCACAGATACGCAGTATTTT
TRBJ2-5 once NA TRBV2 CASSAASPETQYF TGTGCCAGCAGTGCAGCTAGCCCAGAGACCCAGTACTTC
TRBJ2-7 NA TRBD2 TRBV30 CAWSMPGLAGAPYEQYF TGTGCCTGGAGTATGCCGGGACTAGCGGGAGCGCCCTACGAGCAGTACTTC
TRBJ2-4 NA NA TRBV4-1 CASSQDQGSIQYF TGCGCCAGCAGCCAAGATCAGGGTAGCATTCAGTACTTC
TRBJ1-2 NA NA TRBV27 CASSPGQFNYGYTF TGTGCCAGCAGTCCCGGACAGTTTAACTATGGCTACACCTTC
TRBJ2-1 NA NA TRBV7-9 CASSFSQSEQFF TGTGCCAGCAGCTTTTCCCAGTCCGAGCAGTTCTTC
TRBJ2-1 NA TRBD2 TRBV5-4 CASSLMAGVDNEQFF TGTGCCAGCAGCTTGATGGCGGGAGTAGATAATGAGCAGTTCTTC
TRBJ1-1 once NA TRBV4-2 CASSQEDSMNTEAFF TGTGCCAGCAGCCAAGAGGACAGCATGAACACTGAAGCTTTCTTT
TRBJ1-1 few TRBD1 TRBV13 CASSLRGGTAMNTEAFF TGTGCCAGCAGCTTAAGGGGTGGGACAGCCATGAACACTGAAGCTTTCTTT
TRBJ1-2 NA TRBD1 TRBV7-2 CASSRDRAPTNYGYTF TGTGCCAGCAGTCGGGACAGGGCCCCTACTAACTATGGCTACACCTTC
TRBJ2-2 once NA TRBV7-9 CASSVQGTGNTGELFF TGTGCCAGCAGTGTTCAGGGGACGGGGAACACCGGGGAGCTGTTTTTT
TRBJ1-2 NA NA TRBV19 CASSPDKGYGYTF TGTGCCAGTAGTCCGGACAAAGGCTATGGCTACACCTTC
TRBJ1-1 NA TRBD1 TRBV30 CAWGQGQTEAFF TGTGCCTGGGGACAGGGCCAAACTGAAGCTTTCTTT
TRBJ1-2 NA NA TRBV6-1 CASSQTVLYGYTF TGTGCCAGCAGCCAGACAGTCCTCTATGGCTACACCTTC
TRBJ2-1 NA TRBD2 TRBV11-2 CASSLEFGLAGNNEQFF TGTGCCAGCAGCTTAGAGTTTGGGCTAGCGGGGAACAATGAGCAGTTCTTC
TRBJ2-1 few NA TRBV7-3 CASSLWGGISYNEQFF TGTGCCAGCAGCTTATGGGGCGGGATTTCCTACAATGAGCAGTTCTTC
TRBJ1-2 NA TRBD1 TRBV19 CASSSPGTGGIGYTF TGTGCCAGTAGTAGCCCCGGGACAGGGGGTATTGGCTACACCTTC
TRBJ2-3 NA TRBD1 TRBV7-2 CASSWRTGQRGYTQYF TGTGCCAGCAGCTGGCGGACAGGCCAGAGGGGATATACGCAGTATTTT
TRBJ1-2 NA TRBD1 TRBV6-5 CASSYSPWDREYGYTF TGTGCCAGCAGTTACTCGCCATGGGACAGGGAATATGGCTACACCTTC
TRBJ2-2 NA TRBD1 TRBV4-1 CASSQYDRDTGELFF TGCGCCAGCAGCCAATACGACAGGGACACCGGGGAGCTGTTTTTT
TRBJ2-1 NA NA TRBV2 CASSVWGAYNEQFF TGTGCCAGCAGTGTATGGGGGGCCTACAATGAGCAGTTCTTC
TRBJ1-3 NA NA TRBV6-1 CASSQLSAGNTIYF TGTGCCAGCAGTCAACTATCAGCTGGAAACACCATATATTTT
TRBJ2-3 NA NA TRBV6-5 CASSYAGDTQYF TGTGCCAGCAGTTACGCAGGAGATACGCAGTATTTT
TRBJ1-1 NA NA TRBV25-1 CASSTVNTEAFF TGTGCCAGCTCGACAGTGAACACTGAAGCTTTCTTT
TRBJ1-1 NA NA TRBV6-5 CASSYEAGNTEAFF TGTGCCAGCAGTTACGAGGCGGGGAACACTGAAGCTTTCTTT
TRBJ2-7 NA NA TRBV27 CASSWTYTHEQYF TGTGCCAGCAGCTGGACTTATACCCACGAGCAGTACTTC
TRBJ1-1 NA NA TRBV4-3 CASSQELYGNTEAFF TGCGCCAGCAGCCAAGAGTTGTACGGGAACACTGAAGCTTTCTTT
TRBJ2-3 NA NA TRBV5-4 CASSLGGRAWDTQYF TGTGCCAGCAGCTTGGGAGGGCGGGCTTGGGATACGCAGTATTTT
TRBJ2-1 NA NA TRBV29-1 CSVRTGRVYNEQFF TGCAGCGTTCGAACAGGGAGAGTGTACAATGAGCAGTTCTTC
TRBJ2-7 NA NA TRBV13 CASSPKRRGKGYEQYF TGTGCCAGCAGCCCTAAACGAAGGGGGAAGGGGTACGAGCAGTACTTC
TRBJ1-3 NA NA TRBV29-1 CSVGDGALSGNTIYF TGCAGCGTTGGCGATGGTGCGCTCTCTGGAAACACCATATATTTT